This T cell receptor beta chain was recorded in a study of T cells in Graves' hyperthyroidism and ophthalmopathy. Amplification yielded TCR beta CDR3 regions, with RNA transcripts as the source. The TCR CDR3 was amplified in a first-round RT-PCR using the HTBI primer set. TCRdb used MiXCR to reprocess the multiplex PCR reads, holding one entry per CDR3 protein. Counted here are 340,000 or so distinct CDR3 sequences, about 20% occurring once; the ten biggest clones make up 45% to 55%. This clonotype showed up many times. This TCR was sampled from a woman between 50 and 59 years old with Graves' hyperthyroidism. Sequencing was performed on blood.

In DNA, the CDR3 is TGTGCCAGCAGCTACCCCGCGGGATCCGAAGCTTTCTTT. Protein: CASSYPAGSEAFF. V and J are TRBV7-9 and TRBJ1-1; D uncertain. This CDR3 region has 13 residues. V lost 4 bases, J lost 8 bases, and 14 bases lay in between. The V gene's germline CDR1 is SEHNR and CDR2 FQNEAQ (reference sequence).